This T cell receptor (beta chain) was found in a study of shared clonotypes between healthy human individuals. Per germline, CDR1 GTSNPN and CDR2 SVGIG (reference sequence). The CDR3 runs 12 residues. The V gene end was trimmed by 6 bases and the J gene end by 4 bases; junction bases not matched to a gene: 3. Sequencing was performed with immunoSEQ multiplex PCR; in TCRdb, only in-frame clones are kept and a portion is missing. The sample holds 2 million to 3 million clones, roughly 93% seen once. The gene calls are TRBV30 and TRBJ1-5, with TRBD1 identical over 7 bases. The TCR sequence derives from a man younger than 35 in good health. Some clones in this sample may be carry-over from other donors' samples. Sequenced: naive CD4+ T cells from PBMCs. Subset reported: CD45RA+ positively selected. The CDR3: CACGTANQPQHF. CDR3 in DNA: TGTGCCTGCGGGACAGCAAATCAGCCCCAGCATTTT.